Shown below are 10 T cell receptor beta chains from a single sample sequenced in a study of T cell responses to AZD1222 COVID-19 vaccine. The protocol was immunoSEQ multiplex PCR, while the TCRdb copy is restricted to in-frame clones and leaves out a portion. The sample shows more than 95,000 clones, 80% to 95% of them seen only once. This specimen consisted of peripheral blood, obtained on day 0 of MenACWY control vaccination. The receptor set was obtained from an adult in good health.

This chain connects TRBV6-5 to TRBJ2-2, with D perhaps TRBD1 (5 bases). The CDR3 consists of 15 residues. CDR1 is MNHEY, CDR2 SVGAGI, per germline. Trimming shortened V by 6 bases and J by 4 bases, and 15 bases separated the two germline ends. For the CDR3, the DNA is TGTGCCAGCAGCCTGGCCGGACACTTCACCGGGGAGCTGTTTTTT. Translated, it gives CASSLAGHFTGELFF.

This clone appeared a few times. CDR3 bases: TGTGCCAGCAGCTCGACAGGGAACTACGAGCAGTACGTC. Translating it yields CASSSTGNYEQYV. The V call is TRBV11-1, the J call TRBJ2-7; 7 bases are a match to TRBD1. CDR1 is SGHAT, CDR2 FQDESV, per germline (reference sequence). V was pared by 4 bases and J by 3 bases, with 3 bases of the junction left unmatched. The CDR3 is made up of 13 amino acids.

The V gene is TRBV5-4, the J gene TRBJ1-4, with D unclear. CDR1 and CDR2 (germline): SGHNT, YYREEE (reference sequence). Trimming left V 1 base short and J 3 bases short, with 10 bases between. The CDR3 spans 15 residues. CDR3: CASSLTSGPNEKLFF. The CDR3 DNA sequence: TGTGCCAGCAGCTTGACTTCCGGACCTAATGAAAAACTGTTTTTT.

The chain carries TRBV4-1 and TRBJ2-6, with 8 bases identical to TRBD1. V was clipped by 1 base and J by 2 bases; unmatched bases: 4. Germline CDR1 is MGHRA and CDR2 is YSYEKL. This CDR3 has 17 amino acids. For the CDR3, the DNA is TGCGCCAGCAGCCAAGGACAGGGGTTGGCTGGGGCCAACGTCCTGACTTTC. It translates to CASSQGQGLAGANVLTF.

This clone was detected a few times. V is TRBV28 and J is TRBJ1-5; D is undetermined. Germline assignment: CDR1 MDHEN and CDR2 SYDVKM. There are 14 residues in the CDR3. V lost 4 bases to trimming and J lost 4 bases, with 11 bases between them. Written as DNA, the CDR3 is TGTGCCAGCAGTTCCCAGATAGGAAATCAGCCCCAGCATTTT. It translates to CASSSQIGNQPQHF.

This clone was seen only a few times. The chain links TRBV19 to TRBJ2-1; D is undetermined. The germline V and J ends were trimmed by 3 bases and 7 bases, with 7 bases remaining between them. CDR3 length equals 12 residues. Per germline, CDR1 LNHDA and CDR2 SQIVND (reference sequence). The CDR3 DNA reads TGTGCCAGTAGTATTTCCGCTAATGAGCAGTTCTTC. Residues: CASSISANEQFF. Combining the CDR3 with reference TRBV19 and TRBJ2-1 gives the whole variable domain DGGITQSPKYLFRKEGQNVTLSCEQNLNHDAMYWYRQDPGQGLRLIYYSQIVNDFQKGDIAEGYSVSREKKESFPLTVTSAQKNPTAFYLCASSISANEQFFGPGTRLTVL.

The chain couples TRBV6-5 to TRBJ2-7, with D unresolved. The CDR3 has 13 amino acids. The germline V and J ends were trimmed by 0 bases and 4 bases, with 7 bases remaining between them. The germline V gene has CDR1 MNHEY and CDR2 SVGAGI. CDR3 amino acids: CASSYSRGYEQYV. CDR3 sequence (DNA): TGTGCCAGCAGTTACTCTCGTGGTTACGAGCAGTACGTC.

The genes are TRBV11-3 and TRBJ2-1; TRBD2 matches at 15 bases. J gave up 9 bases and V 5 bases, and 14 bases lay outside the gene matches. The CDR3 has 18 amino acids. Germline values: CDR1 SGHNT, CDR2 YENEEA. CDR3 DNA: TGTGCCAGCAGCGACCGACCCGGACTAGCGGGAGGGTGGAGTGAGCAGTTCTTC. Encoded protein: CASSDRPGLAGGWSEQFF.

V is TRBV4-2 and J is TRBJ2-7; 13 nucleotides agree with TRBD2. This CDR3 spans 18 amino acids. The germline V gene has CDR1 LGHNA and CDR2 YNFKEQ. Germline trimming cut 3 bases from V and 4 bases from J; bases unmatched to any gene: 12. The CDR3 sequence is CASSQGKPGTSGVYEQYF. The CDR3 DNA sequence: TGTGCCAGCAGCCAGGGGAAACCCGGGACTAGCGGGGTTTACGAGCAGTACTTC.

The chain recombines TRBV5-1 with TRBJ2-1; tentatively, D is TRBD1 or TRBD2 (6 bases each). Germline V gives CDR1 SGHRS, CDR2 YFSETQ. CDR3 length: 15 residues. The V gene lost 0 bases and the J gene lost 0 bases, with 7 bases spanning the gap. The CDR3 DNA sequence: TGCGCCAGCAGCTTGGAGGGGGGCTCCTACAATGAGCAGTTCTTC. Its protein is CASSLEGGSYNEQFF.